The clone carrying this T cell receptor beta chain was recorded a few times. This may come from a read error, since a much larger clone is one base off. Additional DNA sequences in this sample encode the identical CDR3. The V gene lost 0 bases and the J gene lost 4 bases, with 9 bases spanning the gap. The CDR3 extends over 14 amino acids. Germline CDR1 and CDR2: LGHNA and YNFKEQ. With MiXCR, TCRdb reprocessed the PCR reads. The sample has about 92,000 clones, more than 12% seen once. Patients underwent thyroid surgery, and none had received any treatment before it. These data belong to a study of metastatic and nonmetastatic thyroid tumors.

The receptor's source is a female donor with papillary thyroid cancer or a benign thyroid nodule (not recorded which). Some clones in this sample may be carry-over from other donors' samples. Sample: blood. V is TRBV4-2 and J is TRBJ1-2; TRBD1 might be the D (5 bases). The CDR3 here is CASSQDTGIYGYTF. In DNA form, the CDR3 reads TGTGCCAGCAGCCAAGATACAGGAATCTATGGCTACACCTTC.